This T cell receptor (beta chain) was captured by sequencing in a study of blood T cell repertoires in COVID-19. Study details: Sites in the United States, Italy and Spain provided acute and convalescent COVID-19 samples.

The CDR3 extends over 15 amino acids. The germline V and J ends were trimmed by 4 bases and 2 bases, with 15 bases remaining between them. From germline, CDR1 is SGHAT and CDR2 FQNNGV. Enrolled through a virtual design, the participants were between about 18 and 89 years of age and came from about two dozen US areas. In the original processing: Amplification with reference gene primers provided the estimates of nucleated cell counts. Measured with immunoSEQ multiplex PCR; TCRdb has only the in-frame clones, and not every one. D and trimming were read from the DNA, whereas the V and J calls and clone size are those reported in that table. The sample includes around 480,000 clones, roughly 90% of them seen just once.

This sequence was found in a woman aged 18-29 years who had recovered from COVID-19. The chain recombines TRBV11-2 with TRBJ2-7; D is undetermined. Sequencing was performed on PBMCs or T cells enriched from blood (not recorded which). The CDR3 region is CASSSVRLSTYEQYF. The CDR3, as DNA: TGTGCCAGCAGCTCAGTGAGACTCTCAACCTACGAGCAGTACTTC.